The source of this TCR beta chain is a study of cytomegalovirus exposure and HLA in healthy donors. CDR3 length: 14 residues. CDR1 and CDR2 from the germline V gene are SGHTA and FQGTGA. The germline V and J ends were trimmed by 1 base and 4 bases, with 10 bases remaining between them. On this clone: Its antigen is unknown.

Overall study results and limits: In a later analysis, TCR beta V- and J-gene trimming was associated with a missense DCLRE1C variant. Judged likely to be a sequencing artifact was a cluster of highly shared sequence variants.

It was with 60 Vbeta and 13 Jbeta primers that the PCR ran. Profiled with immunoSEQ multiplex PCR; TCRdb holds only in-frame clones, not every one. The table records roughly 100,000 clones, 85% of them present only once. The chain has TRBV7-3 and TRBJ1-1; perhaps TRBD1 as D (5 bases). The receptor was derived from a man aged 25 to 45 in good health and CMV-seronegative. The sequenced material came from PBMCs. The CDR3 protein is CASSLIGGGTEAFF. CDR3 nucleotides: TGTGCCAGCAGCTTAATAGGCGGGGGCACTGAAGCTTTCTTT.